This T cell receptor (beta chain) comes out of a study of chemoradiotherapy in HPV16-positive cancers. Study results and caveats: Functional assays defining HPV-specific T cells used only two HPV16-positive patients. During treatment, candidate HPV-specific clones and E7-related motifs expanded in tumor.

The data were produced by immunoSEQ multiplex PCR, yet TCRdb's version contains in-frame clones alone and is incomplete. The sample has about 5,100 clones, roughly 77% seen once. This CDR3 is built from 13 residues. CDR1 is SGHNT, CDR2 YYREEE, per germline (reference sequence). Trimming removed 3 bases from V and 6 bases from J; junction bases left unmatched: 2. As to this clone: The antigen is undetermined.

V usage is TRBV5-4 and J usage is TRBJ1-5; TRBD1 aligns across 8 bases. Sequencing used tumor tissue, obtained from a patient who underwent chemoradiotherapy. The source of this sequence is a human donor with HPV-associated anogenital cancer. CDR3 region: CASSSGQGQPQHF. CDR3 coding DNA: TGTGCCAGCAGCTCAGGACAGGGTCAGCCCCAGCATTTT. The entire variable domain, with the rest obtained from reference TRBV5-4 and TRBJ1-5, is as follows: ETGVTQSPTHLIKTRGQQVTLRCSSQSGHNTVSWYQQALGQGPQFIFQYYREEENGRGNFPPRFSGLQFPNYSSELNVNALELDDSALYLCASSSGQGQPQHFGDGTRLSIL.